This T cell receptor beta chain was profiled in a study of OX40 agonist ivuxolimab in advanced cancers. Study-level information: Clinicians treated patients with ivuxolimab, an agonistic anti-OX40 (CD134) antibody. Averaging about 60 years in age, with a range of about 20 to 90, the cohort was 65% to 85% male.

Using immunoSEQ multiplex PCR, the repertoire was profiled, and TCRdb retains in-frame clones only, with some absent. The table includes approximately 34,000 clones, 81% detected once. With V trimmed by 4 bases and J by 7 bases, 10 bases remained unmatched. CDR3 size: 15 residues. Germline values: CDR1 LGHNA, CDR2 YSLEER. Patients had blood sampled at baseline and again on cycle 4 day 1 and cycle 7 day 1. This specimen was CD4+ or CD8+ T cells sorted from blood, taken in a trial of the OX40 agonist ivuxolimab. V is TRBV4-3 and J is TRBJ1-3; 7 positions match TRBD1. The sequence came from an adult with an advanced solid tumor such as melanoma, head and neck, liver or kidney cancer. CDR3 amino acids: CASSRTGTASNTIYF. The CDR3 coding sequence is TGCGCCAGCAGCCGTACCGGGACAGCCTCCAACACCATATATTTT.